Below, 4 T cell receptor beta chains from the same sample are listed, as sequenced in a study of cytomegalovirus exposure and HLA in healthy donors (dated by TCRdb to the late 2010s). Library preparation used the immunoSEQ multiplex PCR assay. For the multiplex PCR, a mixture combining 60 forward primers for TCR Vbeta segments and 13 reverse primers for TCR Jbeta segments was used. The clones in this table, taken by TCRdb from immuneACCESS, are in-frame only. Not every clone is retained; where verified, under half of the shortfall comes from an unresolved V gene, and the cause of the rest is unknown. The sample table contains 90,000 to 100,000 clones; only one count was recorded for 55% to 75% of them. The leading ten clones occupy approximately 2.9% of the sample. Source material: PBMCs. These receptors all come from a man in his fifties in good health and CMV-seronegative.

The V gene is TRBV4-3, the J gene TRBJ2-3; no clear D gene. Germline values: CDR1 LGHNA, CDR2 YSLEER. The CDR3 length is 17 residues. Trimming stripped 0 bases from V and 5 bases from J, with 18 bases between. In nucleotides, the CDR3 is TGCGCCAGCAGCCAAGATGAGGATAGAAGAAGAGGAGATACGCAGTATTTT. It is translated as CASSQDEDRRRGDTQYF.

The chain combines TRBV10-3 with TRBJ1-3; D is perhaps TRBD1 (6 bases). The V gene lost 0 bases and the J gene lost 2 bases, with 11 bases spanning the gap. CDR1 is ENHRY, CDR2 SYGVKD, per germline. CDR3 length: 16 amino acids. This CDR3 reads CAISESRTATGNTIYF. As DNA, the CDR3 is TGTGCCATCAGTGAGTCAAGGACAGCGACTGGAAACACCATATATTTT.

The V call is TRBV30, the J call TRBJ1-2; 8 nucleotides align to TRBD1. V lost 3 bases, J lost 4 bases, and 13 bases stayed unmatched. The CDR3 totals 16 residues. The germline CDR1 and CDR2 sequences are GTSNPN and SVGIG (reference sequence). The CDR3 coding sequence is TGTGCCTGGAGCGTCGACAGGGGCCCCCTGGGCTATGGCTACACCTTC. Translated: CAWSVDRGPLGYGYTF. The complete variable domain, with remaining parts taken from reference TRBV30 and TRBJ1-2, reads SQTIHQWPATLVQPVGSPLSLECTVEGTSNPNLYWYRQAAGRGLQLLFYSVGIGQISSEVPQNLSASRPQDRQFILSSKKLLLSDSGFYLCAWSVDRGPLGYGYTFGSGTRLTVV.

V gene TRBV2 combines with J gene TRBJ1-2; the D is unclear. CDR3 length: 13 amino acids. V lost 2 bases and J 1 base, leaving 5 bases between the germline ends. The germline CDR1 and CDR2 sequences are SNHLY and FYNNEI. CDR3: CASSEQVNYGYTF. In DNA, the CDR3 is TGTGCCAGCAGTGAACAGGTTAACTATGGCTACACCTTC.